This T cell receptor beta chain came from a study of blood T cell repertoires in COVID-19. Across the whole study: Samples of COVID-19 (acute and convalescent) were obtained from the United States, Italy and Spain. Nucleic acid was either cDNA or gDNA, and it came from T cells, B-cell-depleted T cells, or PBMCs.

The germline V gene encodes CDR1 LGHDT and CDR2 YNNKEL (reference sequence). CDR3 length equals 13 residues. The junction had 11 bases not matched to a gene; V was cut back by 4 bases and J by 16 bases. The authors' processing: Amplifying reference gene primers gave estimates of nucleated cell counts. This table comes from immunoSEQ multiplex PCR, and its TCRdb copy is limited to in-frame clones, with some not included. V and J calls and clone size are those listed in that table; D and trimming were worked out from the DNA. Among tens of thousands of clones, around 92% were seen once, and the ten largest hold 2% to 2.5%.

This TCR was recovered from a man aged 45-65 years with active COVID-19. The chain is built from TRBV3-1 (or the pseudogene TRBV3-2) and TRBJ1-4; 8 bases are a match to TRBD1. The sample taken for sequencing was peripheral blood. CDR3 sequence reads: CASSPSTMGQEFF. The CDR3 DNA follows: TGTGCCAGCAGCCCATCAACTATGGGACAGGAGTTTTTT.